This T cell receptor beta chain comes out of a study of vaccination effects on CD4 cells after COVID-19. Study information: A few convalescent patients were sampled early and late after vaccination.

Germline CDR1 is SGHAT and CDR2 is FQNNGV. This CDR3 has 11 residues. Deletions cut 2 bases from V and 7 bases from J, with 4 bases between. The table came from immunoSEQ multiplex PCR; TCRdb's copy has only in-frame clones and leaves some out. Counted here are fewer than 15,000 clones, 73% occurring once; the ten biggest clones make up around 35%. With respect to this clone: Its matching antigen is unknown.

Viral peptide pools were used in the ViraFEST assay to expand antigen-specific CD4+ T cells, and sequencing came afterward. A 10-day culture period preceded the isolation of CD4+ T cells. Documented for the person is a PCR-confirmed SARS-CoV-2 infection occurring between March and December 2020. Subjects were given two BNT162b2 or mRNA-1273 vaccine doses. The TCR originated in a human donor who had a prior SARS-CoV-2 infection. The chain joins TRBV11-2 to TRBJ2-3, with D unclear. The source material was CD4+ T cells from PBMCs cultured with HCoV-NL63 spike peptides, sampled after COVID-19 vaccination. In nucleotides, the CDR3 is TGTGCCAGCAGCTTACTCTATACGCAGTATTTT. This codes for CASSLLYTQYF.